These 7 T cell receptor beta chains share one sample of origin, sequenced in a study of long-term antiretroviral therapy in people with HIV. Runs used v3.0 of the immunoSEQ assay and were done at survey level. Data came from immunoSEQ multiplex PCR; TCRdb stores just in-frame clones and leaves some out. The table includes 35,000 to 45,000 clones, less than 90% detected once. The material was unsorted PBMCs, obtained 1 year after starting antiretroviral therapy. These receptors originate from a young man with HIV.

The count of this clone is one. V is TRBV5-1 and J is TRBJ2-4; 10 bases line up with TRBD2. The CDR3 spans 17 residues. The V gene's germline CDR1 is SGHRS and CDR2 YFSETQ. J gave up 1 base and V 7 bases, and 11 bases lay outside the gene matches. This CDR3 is CASRPAEREGAKNIQYF. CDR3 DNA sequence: TGCGCCAGCCGTCCTGCCGAGCGGGAGGGGGCCAAAAACATTCAGTACTTC.

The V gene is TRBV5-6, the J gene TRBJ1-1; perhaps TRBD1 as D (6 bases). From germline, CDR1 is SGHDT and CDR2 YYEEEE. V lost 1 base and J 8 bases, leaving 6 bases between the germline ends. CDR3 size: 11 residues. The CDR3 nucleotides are TGTGCCAGCAGCTTGAGGGGGGAAGCTTTCTTT. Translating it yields CASSLRGEAFF.

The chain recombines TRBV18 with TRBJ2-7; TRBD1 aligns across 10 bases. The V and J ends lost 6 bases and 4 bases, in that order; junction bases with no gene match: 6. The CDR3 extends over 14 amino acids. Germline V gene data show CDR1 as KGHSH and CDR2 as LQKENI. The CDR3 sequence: CASSPGTGEYEQYF. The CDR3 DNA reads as TGTGCCAGCTCCCCAGGGACAGGGGAGTACGAGCAGTACTTC.

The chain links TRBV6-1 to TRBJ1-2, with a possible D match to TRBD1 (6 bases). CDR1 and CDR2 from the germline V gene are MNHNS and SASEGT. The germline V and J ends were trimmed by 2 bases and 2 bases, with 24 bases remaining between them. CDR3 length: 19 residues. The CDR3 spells CASSESPPLMRDKNYGYTF. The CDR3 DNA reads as TGTGCCAGCAGTGAATCGCCTCCCCTTATGCGGGACAAAAACTATGGCTACACCTTC.

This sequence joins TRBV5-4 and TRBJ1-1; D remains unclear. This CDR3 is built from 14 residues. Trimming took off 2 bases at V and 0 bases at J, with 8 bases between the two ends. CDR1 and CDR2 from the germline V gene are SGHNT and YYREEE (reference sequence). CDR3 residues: CASSLELMNTEAFF. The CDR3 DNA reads TGTGCCAGCAGCTTAGAGCTTATGAACACTGAAGCTTTCTTT.

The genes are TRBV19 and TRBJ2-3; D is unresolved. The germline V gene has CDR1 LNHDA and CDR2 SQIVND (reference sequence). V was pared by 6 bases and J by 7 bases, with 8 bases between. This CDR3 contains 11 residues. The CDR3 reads CASSSSYTQYF. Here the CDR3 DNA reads TGTGCCAGTAGCTCCAGTTATACGCAGTATTTT. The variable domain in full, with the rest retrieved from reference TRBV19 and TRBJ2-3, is DGGITQSPKYLFRKEGQNVTLSCEQNLNHDAMYWYRQDPGQGLRLIYYSQIVNDFQKGDIAEGYSVSREKKESFPLTVTSAQKNPTAFYLCASSSSYTQYFGPGTRLTVL.

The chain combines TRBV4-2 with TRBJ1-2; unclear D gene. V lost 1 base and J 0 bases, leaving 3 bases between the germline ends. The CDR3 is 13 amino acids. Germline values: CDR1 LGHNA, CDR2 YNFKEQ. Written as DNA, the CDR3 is TGTGCCAGCAGCCAAGTAACTAACTATGGCTACACCTTC. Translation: CASSQVTNYGYTF.